The next 3 T cell receptor beta chains were all read from a single sample in a study of identical twins. TCRdb reprocessed the 5' RACE reads via MiXCR and lists one record per CDR3 protein. The sample has about 920,000 distinct CDR3 sequences, over 9% seen once; the top ten hold roughly 1.6%. The sample also formed part of further work on yellow fever vaccine responses in identical twins.

The specimen sequenced was PBMCs. The receptor source for this set is a young woman in good health.

CDR3 bases: TGCAGCGTGGCCGGGACAGTCAATCAGCCCCAGCATTTT. The encoded protein is CSVAGTVNQPQHF. The J gene is TRBJ1-5, the V gene TRBV29-1, with TRBD1 matching 7 bases. Germline trimming cut 6 bases from V and 3 bases from J; bases unmatched to any gene: 5. Per the germline V gene, CDR1 is SQVTM and CDR2 is ANQGSEA. The CDR3 is 13 residues long.

This clonotype was seen many times. The genes are TRBV28 and TRBJ1-6; 7 bases line up with TRBD1. V trimming: 7 bases; J trimming: 0 bases; junction bases outside the gene matches: 6. Germline V gene data show CDR1 as MDHEN and CDR2 as SYDVKM. The CDR3 runs 16 residues. CDR3 DNA: TGTGCCAGCAAGCAGACAGGGAGCTCCTATAATTCACCCCTCCACTTT. Translated: CASKQTGSSYNSPLHF.

This clonotype was seen repeatedly, ten times or more. The rearrangement joins TRBV27 to TRBJ2-2, with D perhaps assigned TRBD1 or TRBD2 (5 bases each). The CDR3 consists of 17 residues. Trimming took off 7 bases at V and 0 bases at J, with 18 bases between the two ends. In germline, CDR1 is MNHEY, CDR2 SMNVEV (reference sequence). CDR3: CASNPRWGSANTGELFF. Here the CDR3 DNA reads TGTGCCAGCAACCCCCGTTGGGGGAGCGCGAACACCGGGGAGCTGTTTTTT.